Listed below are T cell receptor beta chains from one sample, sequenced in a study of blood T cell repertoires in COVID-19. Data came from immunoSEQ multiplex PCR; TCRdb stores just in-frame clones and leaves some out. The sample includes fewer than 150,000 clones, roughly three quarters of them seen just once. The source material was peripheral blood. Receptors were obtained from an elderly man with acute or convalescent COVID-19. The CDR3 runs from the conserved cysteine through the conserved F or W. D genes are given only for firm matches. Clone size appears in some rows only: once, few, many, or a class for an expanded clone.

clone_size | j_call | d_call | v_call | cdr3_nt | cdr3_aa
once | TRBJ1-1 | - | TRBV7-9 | TGTGCCAGCAGCTACAACAGCCATGAAGCTTTCTTT | CASSYNSHEAFF
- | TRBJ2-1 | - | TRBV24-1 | TGTGCCACCAGTGGGGGCCAGGGGAGAGGCAATGAGCAGTTCTTC | CATSGGQGRGNEQFF
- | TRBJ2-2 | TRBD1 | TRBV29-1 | TGCAGCGTTGCCAGGGGGACCGGGGAGCTGTTTTTT | CSVARGTGELFF
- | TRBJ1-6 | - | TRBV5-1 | TGCGCCAGCAGCTTGGCCGGGTCTGAGGTTGGTTCCCTCCACTTT | CASSLAGSEVGSLHF
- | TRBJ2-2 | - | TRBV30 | TGTGCCTGGAGTGTACGTAACAGGGAGCTGTTTTTT | CAWSVRNRELFF
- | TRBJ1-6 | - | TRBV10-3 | TGTGCCATCAGAGGGCGAGCGGAATCACCCCTCCACTTT | CAIRGRAESPLHF
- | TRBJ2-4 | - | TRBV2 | TGTGCCAGCAGTGAAGACAGGCTAGCCAAAAACATTCAGTACTTC | CASSEDRLAKNIQYF
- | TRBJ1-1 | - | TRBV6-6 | TGTGCCAGCAGCCCTCCCTACACTGAAGCTTTCTTT | CASSPPYTEAFF
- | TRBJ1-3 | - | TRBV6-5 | TGTGCCAGCTGGCCAGGGTACGGAAACACCATATATTTT | CASWPGYGNTIYF
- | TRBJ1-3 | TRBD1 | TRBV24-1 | TGTGCCACAAGGGACAGTGGAAACACCATATATTTT | CATRDSGNTIYF
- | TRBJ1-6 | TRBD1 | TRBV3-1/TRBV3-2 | TGTGCCAGCAGCCAAGCCGGGACAGGGGGCATCTCACCCCTCCACTTT | CASSQAGTGGISPLHF
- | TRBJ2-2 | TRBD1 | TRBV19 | TGTGCCAGTAGTATAATGGCGACAGGGGACGGGGAGCTGTTTTTT | CASSIMATGDGELFF
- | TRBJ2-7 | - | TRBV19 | TGTGCCAGTAGGGAAGGACAGTTACAGTACTTC | CASREGQLQYF
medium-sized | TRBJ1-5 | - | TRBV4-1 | TGCGCCAGCAGCCAAGTTACCGGTCAGCCCCAGCATTTT | CASSQVTGQPQHF
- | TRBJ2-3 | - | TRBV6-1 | TGTGCCAGCAGTGAAATGGGCGCGAGCACAGATACGCAGTATTTT | CASSEMGASTDTQYF
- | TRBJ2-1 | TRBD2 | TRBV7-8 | TGTGCCAGCAGCTCGGCGGGGGGCCAGGGGATACGGGAGCAGTTCTTC | CASSSAGGQGIREQFF
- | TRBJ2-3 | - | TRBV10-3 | TGTGCCATCAGTGAGCGTTTCCTCAACAGGGCAAGCACAGATACGCAGTATTTT | CAISERFLNRASTDTQYF
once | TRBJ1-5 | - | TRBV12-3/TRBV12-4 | TGTGCCAGCACCCTAGGGGGGCCCCAGCATTTT | CASTLGGPQHF
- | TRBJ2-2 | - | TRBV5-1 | TGCGCCAGCAGCTTGAGTAAAGGAGACACCGGGGAGCTGTTTTTT | CASSLSKGDTGELFF
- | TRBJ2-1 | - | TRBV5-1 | TGCGCCAGCAGCCGCCACAGGCGCAATGAGCAGTTCTTC | CASSRHRRNEQFF
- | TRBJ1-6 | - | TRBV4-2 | TGTGCCAGCAGCCAACGTAATTCACCCCTCCACTTT | CASSQRNSPLHF
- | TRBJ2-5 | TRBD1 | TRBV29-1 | TGCAGCGTTGACAACAGGGGGGTGGCAGAGACCCAGTACTTC | CSVDNRGVAETQYF
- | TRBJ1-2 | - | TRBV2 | TGTGCCAGCAGTGGGACAGCCTCTGGCTACACCTTC | CASSGTASGYTF
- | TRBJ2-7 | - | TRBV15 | TGTGCCACCAGCAGAGATCGGTCGGGTGAGCAGTACTTC | CATSRDRSGEQYF
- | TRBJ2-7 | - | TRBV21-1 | TGTGCCAGCAGCAAAGCCGGGCTAGCGGGGGTTCCGGATGCTTACGAGCAGTACTTC | CASSKAGLAGVPDAYEQYF
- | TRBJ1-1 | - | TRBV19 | TGTGCCAGTAGTATAGTTGGCAGGGTAATGAACACTGAAGCTTTCTTT | CASSIVGRVMNTEAFF
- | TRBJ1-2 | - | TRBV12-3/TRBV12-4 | TGTGCCAGCAGTTTTACATTAGAGGGTGGCTACACCTTC | CASSFTLEGGYTF
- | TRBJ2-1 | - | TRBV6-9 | TGTGCCAGCAGTTCAGAAATCATTGTTGAGCAGTTCTTC | CASSSEIIVEQFF
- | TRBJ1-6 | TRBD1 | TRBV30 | TGTGCCTGGACCGGGACAGGGGGATTAATTCGTAATTCACCCCTCCACTTT | CAWTGTGGLIRNSPLHF
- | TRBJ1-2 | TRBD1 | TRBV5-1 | TGCGCCAGCAGCAGAGGACAGGAGCATGGCTACACCTTC | CASSRGQEHGYTF